This entry features one TCR beta chain sequence. The data were produced by immunoSEQ multiplex PCR, yet TCRdb's version contains in-frame clones alone and is incomplete. Among 350,000 to 500,000 clones, 80% to 90% were seen once, and the ten largest hold around 0.92%. The J segment lost 7 bases and the V segment lost 6 bases, leaving 5 bases of the junction unmatched. This CDR3 spans 13 amino acids. This sample stems from a study of blood T cell repertoires in COVID-19. Study-level background: There were acute and convalescent COVID-19 samples, and they came from the United States, Italy and Spain.

Seattle patients were enrolled while actively infected and followed longitudinally. The J gene is TRBJ1-2, the V gene TRBV12-3 or TRBV12-4; TRBD1 aligns across 10 bases. The receptor was isolated from a man aged 18 to 29 with COVID-19, enrolled during active disease. The sequenced sample consisted of peripheral blood. CDR3 amino acids: CASRSGQGGGYTF. The CDR3 nucleotides read TGTGCCAGCAGATCTGGACAGGGGGGTGGCTACACCTTC.